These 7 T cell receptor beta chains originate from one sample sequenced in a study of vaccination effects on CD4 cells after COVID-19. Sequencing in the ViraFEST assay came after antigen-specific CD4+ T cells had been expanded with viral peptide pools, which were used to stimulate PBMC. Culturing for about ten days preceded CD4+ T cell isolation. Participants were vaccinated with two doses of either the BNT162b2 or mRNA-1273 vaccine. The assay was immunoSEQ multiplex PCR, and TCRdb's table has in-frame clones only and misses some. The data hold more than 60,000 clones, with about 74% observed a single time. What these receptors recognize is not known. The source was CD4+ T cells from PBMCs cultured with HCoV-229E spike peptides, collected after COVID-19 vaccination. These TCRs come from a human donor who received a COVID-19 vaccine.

The CDR3 DNA follows: TGTGCCAGCAGCGTCAGAGCCAACACTGAAGCTTTCTTT. Amino acids: CASSVRANTEAFF. The chain employs TRBV9 and TRBJ1-1; D remains unclear. Trimming stripped 2 bases from V and 2 bases from J, with 7 bases between. Germline V CDR1 and CDR2: SGDLS, YYNGEE. The CDR3 has 13 residues.

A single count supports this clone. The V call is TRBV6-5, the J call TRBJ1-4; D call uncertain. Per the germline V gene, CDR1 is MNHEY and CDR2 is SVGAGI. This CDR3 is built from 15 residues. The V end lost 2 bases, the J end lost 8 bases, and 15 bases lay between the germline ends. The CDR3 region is CASSYGLTGYEKLFF. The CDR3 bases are TGTGCCAGCAGTTACGGTTTAACTGGGTACGAAAAACTGTTTTTT.

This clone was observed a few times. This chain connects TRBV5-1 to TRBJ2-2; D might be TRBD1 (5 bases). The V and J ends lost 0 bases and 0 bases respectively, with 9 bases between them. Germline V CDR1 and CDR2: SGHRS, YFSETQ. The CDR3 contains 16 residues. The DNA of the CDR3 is TGCGCCAGCAGCTTGGTGGCAGGGACGAACACCGGGGAGCTGTTTTTT. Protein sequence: CASSLVAGTNTGELFF. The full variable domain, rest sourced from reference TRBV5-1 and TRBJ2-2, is KAGVTQTPRYLIKTRGQQVTLSCSPISGHRSVSWYQQTPGQGLQFLFEYFSETQRNKGNFPGRFSGRQFSNSRSEMNVSTLELGDSALYLCASSLVAGTNTGELFFGEGSRLTVL.

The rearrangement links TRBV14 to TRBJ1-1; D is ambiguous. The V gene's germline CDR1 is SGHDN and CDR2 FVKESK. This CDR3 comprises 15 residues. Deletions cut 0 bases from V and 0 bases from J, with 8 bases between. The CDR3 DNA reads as TGTGCCAGCAGCCAAGATCAGATTTTGAACACTGAAGCTTTCTTT. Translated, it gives CASSQDQILNTEAFF.

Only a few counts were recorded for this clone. The CDR3 coding sequence is TGTGCTAGTGGCAAAGTATACAATGAGCAGTTCTTC. Protein product: CASGKVYNEQFF. The J gene is TRBJ2-1, the V gene TRBV12-5; D remains unclear. Germline lookup yields CDR1 LGHNT and CDR2 FRNRAP. The CDR3 spans 12 residues. The V gene lost 6 bases and the J gene lost 4 bases, with 7 bases spanning the gap.

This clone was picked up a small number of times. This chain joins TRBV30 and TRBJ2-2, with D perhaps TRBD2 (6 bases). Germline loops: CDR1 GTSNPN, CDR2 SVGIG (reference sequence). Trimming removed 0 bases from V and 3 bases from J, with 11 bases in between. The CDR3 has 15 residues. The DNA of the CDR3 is TGTGCCTGGAGTGTAAGGACGGGGGACACCGGGGAGCTGTTTTTT. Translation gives CAWSVRTGDTGELFF.

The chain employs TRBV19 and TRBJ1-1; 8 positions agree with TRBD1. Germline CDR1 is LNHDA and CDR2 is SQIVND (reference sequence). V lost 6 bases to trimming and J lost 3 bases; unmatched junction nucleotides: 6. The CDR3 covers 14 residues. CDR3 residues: CASRPLQGDTEAFF. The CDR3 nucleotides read TGTGCCAGTAGGCCTTTACAGGGGGACACTGAAGCTTTCTTT.